The T cell receptor beta chain described here comes from a study of cytotoxic CD8 clonotypes in ibrutinib-treated CLL. This table comes from immunoSEQ multiplex PCR, and its TCRdb copy is limited to in-frame clones, with some not included. Here the sample spans approximately 40,000 clones, roughly 70% being singletons. Germline V gives CDR1 SGHNT, CDR2 YYREEE (reference sequence). Losses at the gene ends were 5 bases for V and 2 bases for J; bases not matched to a gene: 6. The CDR3 totals 14 residues. The receptor comes from a human donor with chronic lymphocytic leukemia. The sequencing here drew on PBMCs, taken at disease progression, from a patient treated with ibrutinib. The chain joins TRBV5-4 to TRBJ2-5; 7 bases fit TRBD1. CDR3 sequence (DNA): TGTGCCAGCAGGACAGGGATCGGGCAAGAGACCCAGTACTTC. Residues: CASRTGIGQETQYF.